This T cell receptor (beta chain) was captured in a study of T cells in women clearing cervical HPV infection listed by TCRdb under 2018. With regard to the full study: The cases were 20 to 30 women with histologically confirmed HPV16-related CIN3 or worse, and 2 of those women had invasive cancers. In the parent cohort, 10,049 women aged 18 or older were enrolled in Guanacaste, Costa Rica, during about 1992 to 1994 and then followed for approximately 7 years. Blood from cases was collected at the visit where the lesion was first found, while blood from controls was collected once the infection could no longer be detected. The 20 to 25 controls were women who cleared a single incident HPV16 infection within 12 months without developing precancer or cancer. For cases, a median interval of roughly 150 days, with an interquartile range of about 90 to 210 days, was observed between lesion detection and blood sampling. As quality controls, five blinded duplicates were added to each group, bringing the total to roughly 60 samples made up of roughly 50 participants and around 10 replicates. Cases were matched to controls by age within five years and by the year the sample was collected. The exploratory proof-of-principle case-control study was nested within the Guanacaste HPV Natural History Study in Costa Rica and compared TCR repertoires across cervical HPV16 outcomes. Because only a few women had HLA typing data, the possibility that HLA type acted as a confounder could not be ruled out. Cases had a median age of about 35 years and controls had a median age of 38, with no significant differences in baseline characteristics.

Every participant had a single incident cervical HPV16 infection, and prevalent HPV16 infections were excluded. Cervical HPV DNA was detected with MY09/MY11 PCR, and genotyping was done by dot-blot hybridization. Fifteen mL of heparinized blood were centrifuged, and the buffy coat was split into aliquots, frozen at -30 degrees C, and then kept at -80 degrees C. Genomic DNA was extracted from buffy coat specimens using QIAGEN kits. Using the immunoSEQ assay, multiplex PCR amplified TCR beta CDR3 regions from an average of about 1,200 ng of genomic DNA per sample. Primer bias was corrected in the assay by using a complete synthetic TCR repertoire to establish an amplification baseline. The amplicons were sequenced using the Illumina platform. On the study's bioinformatics: Error correction of the sequences involved clustering with frequency ratios plus a modified nearest-neighbor algorithm, after which the sequences were analyzed in the immunoSEQ Analyzer using IMGT gene definitions. At each rarefaction depth, TCR richness and evenness were averaged across 20 rarefaction repeats, and samples with fewer sequences than that depth were excluded. Wilcoxon rank sum tests with FDR correction were used to compare relative abundances of V, D and J genes between the groups. Blinded duplicates gave an intraclass correlation of roughly 95% for TCR richness and an average of around 76% across over 65 gene segments. The table was pulled from immuneACCESS by TCRdb, which kept in-frame rearrangements only. Such tables lose some clones; where checked, under half of the loss comes from unresolved V genes, and the rest has no known cause. For V, J and clone size, that table is used; D and trimming come from the DNA. The sample table includes about 39,000 clones. Roughly 5% of the sample comes from the top ten.

Concerning this clone: It lacks a known antigen.

On the study overall, not on this receptor specifically: Across sequencing depths, CIN3+ cases showed significantly higher TCR repertoire richness than controls, but evenness did not differ between the groups. Random forest classifiers combining richness and V gene abundances distinguished cases from controls with an estimated AUC of 0.7 to 0.85. Because of the cross-sectional design, the study could not determine whether the associations came before infection or resulted from infection, and neither effector/memory subsets nor HPV-specific T cells were isolated. Because the number of T cells in each sample was unknown, differences in richness could reflect differing T-cell content rather than repertoire biology.

This TCR was sampled from a woman aged 18 to 75 with a cervical HPV16 infection that either progressed to CIN3+ or cleared (not recorded which). Sequenced: blood buffy coat.

Incomplete CDR3 DNA: TGCAGTGCTGCAAGCGGGGGGCCATCGAATGAG. Its protein reads: CSAASGGPSNE. The CDR3 in full is CSAASGGPSNEQFF. This chain joins TRBV20-1 to TRBJ2-1; TRBD2 fits 9 bases in the junction. The read stops 3 residues short of the end of the CDR3; the missing end is completed from the germline J gene. Taken from the germline V gene (reference sequence), the CDR1 and CDR2 loops are DFQATT and SNEGSKA. The CDR3 covers 14 residues, taking in both the cysteine and the phenylalanine. Part of the CDR3 DNA is given, 33 bases translated from base 1. Here V drops 5 bases and J drops 7 bases, and the junction holds 9 bases not matched to any gene.